The 25 T cell receptor beta chains in this list originate from one sample, sequenced in a study of response to subunit inactivated influenza vaccine. TCRdb re-analysed the RT-PCR reads in MiXCR, keeping a single row per CDR3 protein. This table holds 700,000 to 800,000 distinct CDR3 sequences, under 20% found once. The sequences come from PBMCs from blood, collected roughly 5 days after vaccination. These receptor sequences come from a man aged 50-60 years who received an inactivated influenza vaccine.

This clonotype was detected only a few times. The chain couples TRBV9 to TRBJ2-5, with D unclear. CDR1 is SGDLS, CDR2 YYNGEE, per germline. This CDR3 spans 14 amino acids. Trimming removed 2 bases at V and 7 bases at J, with 15 bases between. The CDR3 here is CASSVDGQKGTQYF. The DNA of the CDR3 is TGTGCCAGCAGCGTGGACGGGCAAAAAGGGACCCAGTACTTC.

This clonotype was counted a few times. The V and J genes are TRBV7-2 and TRBJ2-2; D perhaps matches TRBD1 (5 bases). The CDR3 covers 14 residues. CDR1 and CDR2 from the germline V gene are SGHTA and FQGNSA. The V end lost 5 bases, the J end lost 4 bases, and 11 bases lay between the germline ends. For the CDR3, the DNA is TGTGCCAGCAGCGCCGGACACTCCACCGGGGAGCTGTTTTTT. Translation gives CASSAGHSTGELFF. Variable domain in full (rest from reference TRBV7-2 and TRBJ2-2): GAGVSQSPSNKVTEKGKDVELRCDPISGHTALYWYRQSLGQGLEFLIYFQGNSAPDKSGLPSDRFSAERTGGSVSTLTIQRTQQEDSAVYLCASSAGHSTGELFFGEGSRLTVL.

This clonotype came up a few times. V and J are TRBV24-1 and TRBJ1-1; 7 positions agree with TRBD1. This CDR3 is 14 amino acids long. Germline trimming cut 6 bases from V and 0 bases from J; bases unmatched to any gene: 3. Germline V lookup: CDR1 KGHDR, CDR2 SFDVKD. The CDR3 region is CATSTGAMNTEAFF. In DNA, the CDR3 is TGTGCCACCAGTACAGGGGCGATGAACACTGAAGCTTTCTTT.

The chain links TRBV24-1 to TRBJ1-2; D is unclear. CDR1 KGHDR and CDR2 SFDVKD come from the germline V gene. The CDR3 has 12 residues. V was pared by 9 bases and J by 2 bases, with 9 bases between. The chain's CDR3 is CATSDGNYGYTF. The CDR3 DNA sequence: TGTGCCACCTCCGACGGCAACTATGGCTACACCTTC.

This clonotype was counted a few times. The rearrangement links TRBV6-2 or TRBV6-3 to TRBJ2-7, with unresolved D. CDR3 length: 16 amino acids. Germline V lookup: CDR1 MNHEY, CDR2 SVGEGT. V lost 2 bases, J lost 0 bases, and 14 bases lay in between. The CDR3 is CASSYGVAGYSYEQYF. The CDR3 region has the DNA TGTGCCAGCAGTTACGGTGTGGCAGGATACTCCTACGAGCAGTACTTC.

This clonotype was counted between two and nine times. The chain combines TRBV4-3 with TRBJ1-5; 7 nucleotides agree with TRBD1. V gave up 0 bases and J gave up 7 bases; unmatched junction bases: 6. The germline V gene encodes CDR1 LGHNA and CDR2 YSLEER. The CDR3 contains 15 residues. The CDR3 region has the DNA TGCGCCAGCAGCCAAGATTCAGGGGGGGTCCAGCCCCAGCATTTT. Its protein product is CASSQDSGGVQPQHF.

This clonotype has a handful of counts. V and J are TRBV29-1 and TRBJ2-5; 9 positions match TRBD1. Looked up from germline, CDR1 is SQVTM and CDR2 is ANQGSEA. There are 14 residues in the CDR3. V shed 5 bases and J 1 base; nucleotides not matched to a gene: 5. CDR3 sequence: CSVSRDRAQETQYF. The CDR3 nucleotides read TGCAGCGTTTCACGGGACAGGGCCCAAGAGACCCAGTACTTC.

This clonotype was counted only a few times. The J gene is TRBJ2-5, the V gene TRBV7-3; D is possibly TRBD1 or TRBD2 (5 bases each). Germline V lookup: CDR1 SGHTA, CDR2 FQGTGA. Trimming shortened V by 2 bases and J by 5 bases, and 12 bases separated the two germline ends. This CDR3 is built from 14 residues. CDR3 coding DNA: TGTGCCAGCAGCTTATTACCGGGGCGGGAGACCCAGTACTTC. Translated: CASSLLPGRETQYF.

This chain connects TRBV4-2 to TRBJ1-6; tentatively, D is TRBD1 (5 bases). CDR3 length: 18 residues. Between the trimmed V and J ends, which lost 4 bases and 10 bases, there was a span of 26 bases. In germline, CDR1 is LGHNA, CDR2 YNFKEQ. The CDR3 sequence: CASSPNWTPSSASSPLHF. Written as DNA, the CDR3 is TGTGCCAGCAGCCCGAACTGGACACCGTCATCAGCCAGCTCACCCCTCCACTTT.

The chain employs TRBV4-2 and TRBJ2-6; D remains ambiguous. This CDR3 has 18 residues. The V end was cut by 4 bases, the J end by 0 bases, with 16 bases between. CDR1 LGHNA and CDR2 YNFKEQ come from the germline V gene. In DNA form, the CDR3 reads TGTGCCAGCAGCCCCTTACCCCTAGACCTCTCTGGGGCCAACGTCCTGACTTTC. Translated: CASSPLPLDLSGANVLTF.

The genes are TRBV6-1 and TRBJ1-5, with D tentatively TRBD1 (6 bases). Trimming took off 3 bases at V and 4 bases at J, with 13 bases between the two ends. The CDR3 is 15 residues long. The germline V gene has CDR1 MNHNS and CDR2 SASEGT. CDR3 coding DNA: TGTGCCAGCAGTGAGAGGGACACCCCAAATCAGCCCCAGCATTTT. Translated, it gives CASSERDTPNQPQHF.

This clonotype has a handful of counts. J is TRBJ1-1 and V is TRBV6-2 or TRBV6-3; TRBD1 might be the D (5 bases). The germline V gene encodes CDR1 MNHEY and CDR2 SVGEGT. The V gene lost 10 bases and the J gene lost 8 bases, with 14 bases spanning the gap. This CDR3 spans 11 amino acids. The CDR3 region is CATLVYREAFF. Written as DNA, the CDR3 is TGTGCCACACTGGTATACAGGGAAGCTTTCTTT.

This clonotype was seen more than once but under ten times. The chain couples TRBV11-1 to TRBJ2-7, with D possibly matching TRBD1 (6 bases). Trimming took 5 bases from V and 3 from J, leaving 14 bases between them. Germline V gene sequence: CDR1 SGHAT, CDR2 FQDESV (reference sequence). The length of the CDR3 is 14 residues. CDR3 bases: TGTGCCAGCAGCACTCGACAGGAACTCTACGAGCAGTACTTC. It specifies CASSTRQELYEQYF.

This clonotype was seen only a few times. The rearrangement uses TRBV20-1 and TRBJ1-5; D ambiguous. CDR1 and CDR2 (germline): DFQATT, SNEGSKA (reference sequence). Trimming stripped 1 base from V and 3 bases from J, with 10 bases between. The CDR3 has 14 residues. For the CDR3, the DNA is TGCAGTGCTAGAGTACGGTCGGCCAATCAGCCCCAGCATTTT. It translates to CSARVRSANQPQHF.

The table lists this clonotype with a count of one. This chain connects TRBV6-2 or TRBV6-3 to TRBJ2-7; weak D call: TRBD2 (6 bases). Trimming left V 8 bases short and J 2 bases short, with 16 bases between. CDR1 is MNHEY and CDR2 is SVGEGT in the germline V gene. There are 14 residues in the CDR3. CDR3 loop: CASGWTGETYEQYF. The CDR3, as DNA: TGTGCCAGCGGCTGGACGGGGGAAACCTACGAGCAGTACTTC.

The chain recombines TRBV30 with TRBJ1-1; D gene unclear. CDR3 size: 13 residues. Germline V gives CDR1 GTSNPN, CDR2 SVGIG (reference sequence). Trimming cost V 4 bases and J 0 bases, with 9 bases left between them. The CDR3 is CAWKNGVNTEAFF. The CDR3 DNA sequence: TGTGCCTGGAAAAACGGGGTGAACACTGAAGCTTTCTTT.

This chain connects TRBV12-3 or TRBV12-4 to TRBJ2-7; perhaps TRBD1 as D (6 bases). The CDR3 has 14 amino acids. Trimming pared 4 bases from V and 3 bases from J, leaving 13 bases between. The CDR3 loop reads CASSYTGTRYEQYF. The CDR3, as DNA: TGTGCCAGCAGTTACACCGGGACACGCTACGAGCAGTACTTC.

This clonotype was seen just once. J is TRBJ1-5 and V is TRBV6-2 or TRBV6-3; D unresolved. The V end was cut by 2 bases, the J end by 3 bases, with 8 bases between. The CDR3 has 14 residues. Germline CDR1 reads MNHEY; CDR2 reads SVGEGT. The CDR3 here is CASSYRPYNQPQHF. As DNA, the CDR3 is TGTGCCAGCAGTTACAGGCCCTACAATCAGCCCCAGCATTTT.

This chain connects TRBV4-3 to TRBJ2-3, with TRBD2 matching 9 bases. The CDR3 runs to 16 residues. CDR1 and CDR2 from the germline V gene are LGHNA and YSLEER. The V and J ends lost 1 base and 6 bases, in that order; junction bases with no gene match: 8. DNA for the CDR3: TGCGCCAGCAGCCAAGCTGGCGGGAGGGTCGTCGATACGCAGTATTTT. Amino acids: CASSQAGGRVVDTQYF.

The chain combines TRBV28 with TRBJ1-5, with D possibly TRBD1 on 5 matching bases. Germline CDR1 MDHEN, CDR2 SYDVKM. V shed 6 bases and J shed 10 bases, with 13 bases lying between them. The CDR3 length is 12 residues. CDR3 sequence: CASRAGSFPQHF. DNA for the CDR3: TGTGCCAGCAGGGCAGGGTCTTTCCCCCAGCATTTT.

This clonotype showed up just a few times. The rearrangement uses TRBV6-5 and TRBJ1-4, with D perhaps matching TRBD1 (6 bases). This CDR3 spans 16 amino acids. The germline V gene encodes CDR1 MNHEY and CDR2 SVGAGI. Trimming stripped 3 bases from V and 3 bases from J, with 14 bases between. The CDR3 here is CASSYVVRGANEKLFF. The CDR3, as DNA: TGTGCCAGCAGTTATGTGGTCAGGGGTGCTAATGAAAAACTGTTTTTT.

The rearrangement links TRBV15 to TRBJ2-2; D is undetermined. Trimming cost V 0 bases and J 4 bases, with 3 bases left between them. The CDR3 spans 13 residues. Germline CDR1 and CDR2: LNHNV and YYDKDF (reference sequence). CDR3 protein: CATSRDITGELFF. The CDR3, as DNA: TGTGCCACCAGCAGAGACATCACCGGGGAGCTGTTTTTT.

The chain is built from TRBV9 and TRBJ2-5, with D possibly TRBD1 on 6 matching bases. Germline CDR1 and CDR2: SGDLS and YYNGEE. This CDR3 has 17 residues. V lost 0 bases and J 1 base, leaving 16 bases between the germline ends. CDR3 sequence reads: CASSVVGTGFPQETQYF. CDR3 DNA: TGTGCCAGCAGCGTAGTTGGTACAGGGTTTCCCCAAGAGACCCAGTACTTC.

The chain couples TRBV5-1 to TRBJ2-7; 10 bases match TRBD1. V shed 3 bases and J 3 bases; nucleotides not matched to a gene: 15. Germline CDR1 reads SGHRS; CDR2 reads YFSETQ. The CDR3 runs to 18 residues. The CDR3 spells CASSSLPGQGLRSYEQYF. Here the CDR3 DNA reads TGCGCCAGCAGCTCTCTACCGGGACAGGGGTTAAGAAGCTACGAGCAGTACTTC.

The chain employs TRBV7-9 and TRBJ1-1; the D gene is possibly TRBD1 (5 bases). The germline V gene encodes CDR1 SEHNR and CDR2 FQNEAQ (reference sequence). V was cut by 5 bases and J by 2 bases, with 12 bases left in between. The CDR3 extends over 14 amino acids. The CDR3 DNA reads as TGTGCCAGCAGCCCAAGCAGGGCCAACACTGAAGCTTTCTTT. As protein: CASSPSRANTEAFF.